The source of this T cell receptor beta chain is a study of T cells after yellow fever vaccination. Study observations and caveats: From the bulk population, abundant clonotypes could contaminate and appear within FACS-sorted repertoires. On re-exposure, the response was weaker but peaked faster, at day 5 versus 15. CD4 and CD8 compartments shared a small share of clonotypes.

With respect to this clonotype: Its antigen is unknown.

5'RACE template switching added a universal primer site and UMIs to TCR cDNA. MiXCR was run by TCRdb on the 5' RACE reads, yielding one entry per CDR3 protein. The sample consists of fewer than 650,000 distinct CDR3 sequences, 21% of them appearing once. Germline-derived CDR1 and CDR2 are SGDLS and YYNGEE. V trimming: 1 base; J trimming: 3 bases; junction bases outside the gene matches: 5. CDR3 length: 15 residues. The sequence was collected from a man in his late teens or twenties who received the YFV17D yellow fever vaccine. V usage is TRBV9 and J usage is TRBJ2-3; 7 nucleotides agree with TRBD2. This specimen consisted of PBMCs, obtained about 20 days after the first yellow fever vaccination. This CDR3 is CASSVSAGVTDTQYF. The CDR3 DNA sequence: TGTGCCAGCAGCGTATCGGCGGGGGTGACAGATACGCAGTATTTT.